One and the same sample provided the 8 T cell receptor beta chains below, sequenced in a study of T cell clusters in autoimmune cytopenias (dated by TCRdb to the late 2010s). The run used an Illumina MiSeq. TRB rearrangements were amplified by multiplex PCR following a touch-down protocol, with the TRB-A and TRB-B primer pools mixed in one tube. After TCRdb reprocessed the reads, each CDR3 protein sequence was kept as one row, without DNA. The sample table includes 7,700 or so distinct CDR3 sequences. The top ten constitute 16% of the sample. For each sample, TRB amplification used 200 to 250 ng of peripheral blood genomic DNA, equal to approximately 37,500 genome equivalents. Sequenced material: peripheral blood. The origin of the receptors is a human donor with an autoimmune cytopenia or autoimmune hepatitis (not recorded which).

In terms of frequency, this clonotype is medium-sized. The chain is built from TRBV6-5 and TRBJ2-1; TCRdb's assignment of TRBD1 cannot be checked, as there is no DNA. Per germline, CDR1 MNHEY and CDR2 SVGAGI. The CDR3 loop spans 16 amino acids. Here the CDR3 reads CASSSPTGGTLNEQFF.

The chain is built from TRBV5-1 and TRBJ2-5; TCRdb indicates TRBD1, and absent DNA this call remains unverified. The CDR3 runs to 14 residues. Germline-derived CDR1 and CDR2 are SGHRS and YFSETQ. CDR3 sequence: CASSLAPGQETQYF.

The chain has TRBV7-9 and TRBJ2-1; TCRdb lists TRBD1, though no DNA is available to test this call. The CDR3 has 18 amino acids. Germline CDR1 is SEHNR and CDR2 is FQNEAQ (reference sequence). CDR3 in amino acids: CATSGPRVTGASYNEQFF.

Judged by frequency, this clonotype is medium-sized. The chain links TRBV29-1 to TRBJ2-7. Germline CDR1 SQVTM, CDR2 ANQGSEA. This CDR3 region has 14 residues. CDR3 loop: CSVEGGGESYEQYF.

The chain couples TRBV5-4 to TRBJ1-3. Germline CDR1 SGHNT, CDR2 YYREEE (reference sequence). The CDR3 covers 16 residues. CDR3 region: CASSLIPGRAGNTIYF.

The CDR3 loop is CASSLVSDEQYF. This chain links TRBV7-6 with TRBJ2-7. Germline CDR1 is SGHVS and CDR2 is FNYEAQ. The CDR3 length is 12 residues.

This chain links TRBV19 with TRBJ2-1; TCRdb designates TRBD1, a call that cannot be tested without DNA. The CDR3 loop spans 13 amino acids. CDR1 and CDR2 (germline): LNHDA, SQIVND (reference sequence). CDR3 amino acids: CASSTRQQGEQFF.

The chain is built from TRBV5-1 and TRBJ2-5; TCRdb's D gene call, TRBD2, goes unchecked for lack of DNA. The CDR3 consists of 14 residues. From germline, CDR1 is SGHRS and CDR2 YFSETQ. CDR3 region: CASSFASAKETQYF.